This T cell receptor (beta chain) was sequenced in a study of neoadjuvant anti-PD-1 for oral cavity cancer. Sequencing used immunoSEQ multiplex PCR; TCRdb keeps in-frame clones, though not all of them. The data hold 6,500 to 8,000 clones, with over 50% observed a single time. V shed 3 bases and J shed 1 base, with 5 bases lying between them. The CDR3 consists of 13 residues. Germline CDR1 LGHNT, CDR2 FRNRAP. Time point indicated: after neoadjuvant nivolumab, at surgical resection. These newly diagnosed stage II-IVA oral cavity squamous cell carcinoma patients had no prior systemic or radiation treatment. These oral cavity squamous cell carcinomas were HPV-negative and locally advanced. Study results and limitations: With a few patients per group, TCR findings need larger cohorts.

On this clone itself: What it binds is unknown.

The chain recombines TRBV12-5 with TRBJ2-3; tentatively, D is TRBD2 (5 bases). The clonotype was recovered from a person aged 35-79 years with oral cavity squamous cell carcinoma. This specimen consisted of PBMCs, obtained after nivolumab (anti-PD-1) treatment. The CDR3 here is CASGLAGTDTQYF. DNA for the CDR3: TGTGCTAGTGGTTTAGCGGGCACAGATACGCAGTATTTT. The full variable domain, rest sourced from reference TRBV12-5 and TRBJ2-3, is DARVTQTPRHKVTEMGQEVTMRCQPILGHNTVFWYRQTMMQGLELLAYFRNRAPLDDSGMPKDRFSAEMPDATLATLKIQPSEPRDSAVYFCASGLAGTDTQYFGPGTRLTVL.